The 14 T cell receptor beta chains given below trace back to one sample, sequenced in a study of PD-1 blockade in classical Hodgkin lymphoma. Libraries were prepared by immunoSEQ multiplex PCR; TCRdb keeps only in-frame clonotypes and omits some of them. Of about 26,000 clones in the sample, roughly two thirds were seen once. Every patient relapsed after autologous stem cell transplantation, and brentuximab vedotin exposure varied. The source was peripheral blood mononuclear cells (PBMCs), collected before the second cycle of nivolumab. These receptors were taken from a human donor with classical Hodgkin lymphoma.

This chain links TRBV11-2 with TRBJ1-6; no firm D call. The CDR3 consists of 16 residues. V was pared by 0 bases and J by 6 bases, with 12 bases between. Germline lookup yields CDR1 SGHAT and CDR2 FQNNGV. CDR3 bases: TGTGCCAGCAGCTTAGATGACGGTACATCTAATTCACCCCTCCACTTT. Translation: CASSLDDGTSNSPLHF.

The rearrangement joins TRBV30 to TRBJ1-2, with TRBD1 matching over 7 bases. J gave up 6 bases and V 4 bases, and 8 bases lay outside the gene matches. Germline V gene sequence: CDR1 GTSNPN, CDR2 SVGIG (reference sequence). This CDR3 has 13 residues. CDR3 sequence reads: CAWKRDRGNGYTF. DNA of the CDR3: TGTGCCTGGAAAAGGGACAGAGGAAATGGCTACACCTTC.

This chain uses TRBV11-2 with TRBJ1-6; 11 nucleotides match TRBD1. There are 16 residues in the CDR3. Germline assignment: CDR1 SGHAT and CDR2 FQNNGV. V shed 5 bases and J 9 bases; nucleotides not matched to a gene: 9. CDR3 region: CASSLTRTGGFSPLHF. The CDR3 nucleotides are TGTGCCAGCAGCCTGACCCGGACAGGGGGCTTTTCACCCCTCCACTTT.

This clone has only a few counts. The chain couples TRBV28 to TRBJ1-5; 9 positions match TRBD1. Germline lookup yields CDR1 MDHEN and CDR2 SYDVKM. This CDR3 is 14 amino acids long. V was clipped by 6 bases and J by 7 bases; unmatched bases: 7. DNA for the CDR3: TGTGCCAGCAGGCCGGGACAGGGAAGGCAGCCCCAGCATTTT. Translating gives CASRPGQGRQPQHF.

V usage is TRBV11-2 and J usage is TRBJ1-1; D is ambiguous. The CDR3 sequence is 14 residues long. V lost 5 bases and J 1 base, leaving 11 bases between the germline ends. The germline CDR1 and CDR2 sequences are SGHAT and FQNNGV. The CDR3 loop is CASSTRQENTEAFF. DNA for the CDR3: TGTGCCAGCAGCACAAGACAAGAGAACACTGAAGCTTTCTTT.

V and J are TRBV5-1 and TRBJ2-5; a weak D match, TRBD1 (6 bases). Germline V CDR1 and CDR2: SGHRS, YFSETQ. CDR3 length: 15 residues. Trimming removed 0 bases at V and 2 bases at J, with 11 bases between. The CDR3 reads CASSLAAGEQETQYF. CDR3 bases: TGCGCCAGCAGCTTGGCGGCAGGGGAACAAGAGACCCAGTACTTC. The complete variable domain, with remaining parts taken from reference TRBV5-1 and TRBJ2-5, reads KAGVTQTPRYLIKTRGQQVTLSCSPISGHRSVSWYQQTPGQGLQFLFEYFSETQRNKGNFPGRFSGRQFSNSRSEMNVSTLELGDSALYLCASSLAAGEQETQYFGPGTRLLVL.

V usage is TRBV18 and J usage is TRBJ2-7, with 9 bases lining up with TRBD1. The J segment lost 6 bases and the V segment lost 3 bases, leaving 6 bases of the junction unmatched. The CDR3 sequence is 14 residues long. Germline values: CDR1 KGHSH, CDR2 LQKENI. In nucleotides, the CDR3 is TGTGCCAGCTCACCGATAGAACAGGGGGCCGAGCAGTACTTC. Its protein product is CASSPIEQGAEQYF.

This clone was seen a handful of times. This CDR3 is also generated by other DNA sequences in the sample. The chain joins TRBV18 to TRBJ1-5; no firm D call. The CDR3 loop spans 13 amino acids. Germline V gene sequence: CDR1 KGHSH, CDR2 LQKENI. Trimming took off 3 bases at V and 4 bases at J, with 7 bases between the two ends. CDR3 bases: TGTGCCAGCTCACCCGGTTCAAATCAGCCCCAGCATTTT. It encodes CASSPGSNQPQHF.

This clone was seen only a few times. At one end the junction does not follow the germline gene, possibly because of a read error. The rearrangement uses TRBV2 and TRBJ2-7; TRBD1 aligns across 8 bases. This CDR3 region has 12 residues. CDR1 and CDR2 (germline): SNHLY, FYNNEI. The CDR3: CAGRTGTYEQYF. As DNA, the CDR3 is TGTGCCGGCAGGACAGGGACCTACGAGCAGTACTTC.

V usage is TRBV19 and J usage is TRBJ2-7, with D possibly TRBD1 on 6 matching bases. Trimming removed 11 bases from V and 4 bases from J, with 15 bases in between. Germline V gene data show CDR1 as LNHDA and CDR2 as SQIVND (reference sequence). The CDR3 covers 12 residues. CDR3 nucleotide sequence: TGTGCCTCCCAAGCAGGGGAGTACGAGCAGTACTTC. Translating gives CASQAGEYEQYF. Full variable domain (outside the CDR3, taken from reference TRBV19 and TRBJ2-7): DGGITQSPKYLFRKEGQNVTLSCEQNLNHDAMYWYRQDPGQGLRLIYYSQIVNDFQKGDIAEGYSVSREKKESFPLTVTSAQKNPTAFYLCASQAGEYEQYFGPGTRLTVT.

The chain carries TRBV9 and TRBJ2-3; D tentatively fits TRBD1 or TRBD2 (5 bases each). Germline lookup yields CDR1 SGDLS and CDR2 YYNGEE. Trimming took 0 bases from V and 5 from J, leaving 7 bases between them. The CDR3 runs 13 residues. The CDR3 loop reads CASSVEGRDTQYF. The CDR3, as DNA: TGTGCCAGCAGCGTAGAGGGGAGAGATACGCAGTATTTT. The variable domain in full, completed from reference TRBV9 and TRBJ2-3, reads DSGVTQTPKHLITATGQRVTLRCSPRSGDLSVYWYQQSLDQGLQFLIQYYNGEERAKGNILERFSAQQFPDLHSELNLSSLELGDSALYFCASSVEGRDTQYFGPGTRLTVL.

The chain recombines TRBV25-1 with TRBJ2-7; D is unclear. CDR1 and CDR2 (germline): MGHDK, SYGVNS. Trimming left V 3 bases short and J 6 bases short, with 12 bases between. The CDR3 covers 13 residues. CDR3 protein: CASSDPGRSEQYF. CDR3 DNA sequence: TGTGCCAGCAGTGATCCCGGAAGAAGCGAGCAGTACTTC.

This chain connects TRBV18 to TRBJ2-3; no definite D call. This CDR3 is built from 13 residues. The germline V and J ends were trimmed by 1 base and 2 bases, with 4 bases remaining between them. Germline assignment: CDR1 KGHSH and CDR2 LQKENI. The CDR3, as DNA: TGTGCCAGCTCACCACGTAACACAGATACGCAGTATTTT. This encodes CASSPRNTDTQYF. The variable domain in full, with the rest retrieved from reference TRBV18 and TRBJ2-3, is NAGVMQNPRHLVRRRGQEARLRCSPMKGHSHVYWYRQLPEEGLKFMVYLQKENIIDESGMPKERFSAEFPKEGPSILRIQQVVRGDSAAYFCASSPRNTDTQYFGPGTRLTVL.

This clone has a handful of counts. This chain connects TRBV6-5 to TRBJ1-1; D possibly corresponds to TRBD1 (5 bases). Germline V gives CDR1 MNHEY, CDR2 SVGAGI. Deletions cut 6 bases from V and 2 bases from J, with 10 bases between. The CDR3 consists of 13 residues. CDR3 sequence: CASSQQGNTEAFF. The CDR3 nucleotides read TGTGCCAGCAGCCAGCAGGGAAACACTGAAGCTTTCTTT.